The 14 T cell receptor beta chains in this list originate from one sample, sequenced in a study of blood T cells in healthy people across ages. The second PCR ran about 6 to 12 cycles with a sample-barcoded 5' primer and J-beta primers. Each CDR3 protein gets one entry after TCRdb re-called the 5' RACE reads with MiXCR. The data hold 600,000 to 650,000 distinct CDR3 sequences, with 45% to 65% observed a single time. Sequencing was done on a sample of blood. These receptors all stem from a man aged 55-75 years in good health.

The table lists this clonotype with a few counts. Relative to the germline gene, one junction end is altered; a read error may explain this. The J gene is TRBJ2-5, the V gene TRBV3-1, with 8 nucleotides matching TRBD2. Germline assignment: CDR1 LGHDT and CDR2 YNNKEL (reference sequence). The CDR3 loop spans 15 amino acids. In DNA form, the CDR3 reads TGTGCCTGCAGGCCACCCGGACTAGCCCAAGAGACCCAGTACTTC. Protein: CACRPPGLAQETQYF.

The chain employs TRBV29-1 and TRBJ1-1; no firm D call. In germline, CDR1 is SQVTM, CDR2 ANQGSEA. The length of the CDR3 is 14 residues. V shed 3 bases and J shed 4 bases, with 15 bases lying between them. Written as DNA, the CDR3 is TGCAGCGTTGAGTCTGTTATGGGAAGCACTGAAGCTTTCTTT. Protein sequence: CSVESVMGSTEAFF.

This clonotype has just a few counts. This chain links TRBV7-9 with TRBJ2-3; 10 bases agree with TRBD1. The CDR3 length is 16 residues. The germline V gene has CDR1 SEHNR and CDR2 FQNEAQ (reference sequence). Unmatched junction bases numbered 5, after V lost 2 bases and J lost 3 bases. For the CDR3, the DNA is TGTGCCAGCAGCTTATCCCCGGGACAGGGGACAGATACGCAGTATTTT. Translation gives CASSLSPGQGTDTQYF.

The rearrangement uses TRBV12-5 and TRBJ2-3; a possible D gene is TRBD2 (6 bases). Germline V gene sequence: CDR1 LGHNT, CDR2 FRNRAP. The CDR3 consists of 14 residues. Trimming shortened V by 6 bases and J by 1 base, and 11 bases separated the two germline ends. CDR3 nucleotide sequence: TGTGCTAGTGGCATCAGCGGGCGCACAGATACGCAGTATTTT. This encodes CASGISGRTDTQYF.

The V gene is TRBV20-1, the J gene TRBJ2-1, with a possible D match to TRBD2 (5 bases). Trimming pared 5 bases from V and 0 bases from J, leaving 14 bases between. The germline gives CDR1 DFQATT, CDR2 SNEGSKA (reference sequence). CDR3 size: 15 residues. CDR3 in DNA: TGCAGTGCTTACCTACCTGGGAGCTCCTACAATGAGCAGTTCTTC. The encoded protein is CSAYLPGSSYNEQFF.

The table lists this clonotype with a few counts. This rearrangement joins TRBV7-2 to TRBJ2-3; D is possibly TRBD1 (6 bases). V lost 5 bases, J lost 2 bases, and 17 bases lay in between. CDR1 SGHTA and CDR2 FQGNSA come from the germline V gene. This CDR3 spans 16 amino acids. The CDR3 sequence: CASSPGFRGFTDTQYF. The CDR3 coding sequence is TGTGCCAGCAGCCCCGGGTTTAGGGGGTTCACAGATACGCAGTATTTT.

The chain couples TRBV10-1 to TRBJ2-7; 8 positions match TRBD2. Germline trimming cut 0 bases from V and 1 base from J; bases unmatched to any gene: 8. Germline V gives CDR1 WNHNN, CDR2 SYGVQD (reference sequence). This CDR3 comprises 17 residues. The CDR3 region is CASSESIPRLASYEQYF. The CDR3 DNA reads TGCGCCAGCAGTGAGTCGATCCCCCGACTAGCGTCCTACGAGCAGTACTTC.

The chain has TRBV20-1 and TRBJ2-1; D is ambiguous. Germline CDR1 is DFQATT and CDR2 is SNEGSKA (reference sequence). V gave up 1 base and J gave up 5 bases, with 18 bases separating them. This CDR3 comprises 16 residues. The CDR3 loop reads CSARALAALLDNEQFF. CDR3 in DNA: TGCAGTGCTAGAGCCCTTGCAGCCCTCTTAGACAATGAGCAGTTCTTC.

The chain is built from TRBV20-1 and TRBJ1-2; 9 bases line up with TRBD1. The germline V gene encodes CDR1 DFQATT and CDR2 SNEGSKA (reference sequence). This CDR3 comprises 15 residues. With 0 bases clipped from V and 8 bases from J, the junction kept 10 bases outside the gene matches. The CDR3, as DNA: TGCAGTGCTAGAGAAAATACAGGGGGCCTGGGGGGCTACACCTTC. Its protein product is CSARENTGGLGGYTF.

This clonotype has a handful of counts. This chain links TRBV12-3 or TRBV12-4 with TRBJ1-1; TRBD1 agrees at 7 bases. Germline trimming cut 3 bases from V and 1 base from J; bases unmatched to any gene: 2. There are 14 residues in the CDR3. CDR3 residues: CASSFGQENTEAFF. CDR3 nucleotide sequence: TGTGCCAGCAGTTTTGGACAGGAGAACACTGAAGCTTTCTTT.

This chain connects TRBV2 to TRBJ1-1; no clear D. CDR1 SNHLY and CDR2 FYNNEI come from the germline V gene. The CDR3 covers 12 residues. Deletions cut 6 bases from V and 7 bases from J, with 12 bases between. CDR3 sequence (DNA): TGTGCCAGCAGCTTGGGCGCCCGTGAAGCTTTCTTT. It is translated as CASSLGAREAFF. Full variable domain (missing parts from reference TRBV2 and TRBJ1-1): EPEVTQTPSHQVTQMGQEVILRCVPISNHLYFYWYRQILGQKVEFLVSFYNNEISEKSEIFDDQFSVERPDGSNFTLKIRSTKLEDSAMYFCASSLGAREAFFGQGTRLTVV.

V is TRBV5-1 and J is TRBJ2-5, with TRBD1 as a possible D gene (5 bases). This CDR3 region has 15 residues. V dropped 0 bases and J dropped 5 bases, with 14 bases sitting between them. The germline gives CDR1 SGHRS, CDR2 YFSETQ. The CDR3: CASSLAGASNETQYF. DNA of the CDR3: TGCGCCAGCAGCTTGGCTGGGGCCAGTAATGAGACCCAGTACTTC.

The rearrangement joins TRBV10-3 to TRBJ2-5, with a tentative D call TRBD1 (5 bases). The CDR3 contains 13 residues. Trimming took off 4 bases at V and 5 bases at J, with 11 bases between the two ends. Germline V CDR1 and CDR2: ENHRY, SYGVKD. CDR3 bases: TGTGCCATCAGTGCAGGGCTGGCGGAGACCCAGTACTTC. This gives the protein CAISAGLAETQYF.

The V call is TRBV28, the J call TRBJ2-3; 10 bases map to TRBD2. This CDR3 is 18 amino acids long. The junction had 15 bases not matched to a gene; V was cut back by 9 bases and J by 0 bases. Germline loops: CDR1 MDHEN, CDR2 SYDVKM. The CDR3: CASPPPGLARSSTDTQYF. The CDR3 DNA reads TGTGCCAGTCCCCCTCCGGGACTAGCGCGCTCTAGCACAGATACGCAGTATTTT.